This T cell receptor beta chain was found in a study of circulating and synovial CD4+ cells in juvenile arthritis. Assay used: immunoSEQ multiplex PCR; TCRdb lists only in-frame clones, some missing. The sample comprises around 35,000 clones, roughly 95% of which are singletons, and approximately 0.19% rests with the top ten. This clone came up once. Its antigen is unknown. Regarding the study as a whole: Deeper sequencing increased measured overlap with synovial clonotypes. Bulk blood CD4 samples held at least an order of magnitude more or fewer genomes than CPL.

This TCR came from a human donor with juvenile idiopathic arthritis. The sequenced material came from CD4+ T cells from blood.

CDR3 sequence (DNA): TGTGCCAGTAGGACGACAGGGGGTGGTTCACCCCTCCACTTT. This translates into CASRTTGGGSPLHF. The rearrangement joins TRBV19 to TRBJ1-6; 9 bases align to TRBD1. Unmatched junction bases numbered 6, after V lost 6 bases and J lost 9 bases. Germline CDR1 LNHDA, CDR2 SQIVND (reference sequence). The CDR3 spans 14 residues.